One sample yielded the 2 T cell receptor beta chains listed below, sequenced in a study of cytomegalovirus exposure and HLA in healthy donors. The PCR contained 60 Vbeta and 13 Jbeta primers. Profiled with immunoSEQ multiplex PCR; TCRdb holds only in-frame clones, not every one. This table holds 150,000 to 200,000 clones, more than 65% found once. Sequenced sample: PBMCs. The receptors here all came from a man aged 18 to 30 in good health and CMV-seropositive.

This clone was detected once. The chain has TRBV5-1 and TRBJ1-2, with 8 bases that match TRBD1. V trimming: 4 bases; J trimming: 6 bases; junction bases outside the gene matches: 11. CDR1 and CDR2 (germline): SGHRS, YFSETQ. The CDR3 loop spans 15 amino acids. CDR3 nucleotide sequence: TGCGCCAGCAGCCTATGGACAGGGAGCTTGGATGGCTACACCTTC. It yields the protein CASSLWTGSLDGYTF.

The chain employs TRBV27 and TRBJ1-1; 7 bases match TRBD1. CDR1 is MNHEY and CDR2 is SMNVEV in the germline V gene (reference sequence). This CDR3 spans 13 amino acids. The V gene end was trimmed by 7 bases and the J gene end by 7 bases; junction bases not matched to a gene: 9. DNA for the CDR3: TGTGCCAGCACCTCCCTCCGACAGGGTGAAGCTTTCTTT. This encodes CASTSLRQGEAFF.